What follows are 30 T cell receptor beta chains derived from one specimen sequenced in a study of chemoradiotherapy in HPV16-positive cancers. Libraries were prepared by immunoSEQ multiplex PCR; TCRdb keeps only in-frame clonotypes and omits some of them. Found here are more than 12,000 clones, roughly 93% of them singletons; the top ten hold 2.7%. This sample comprised blood, obtained from a patient who underwent chemoradiotherapy. The receptors come from a human donor with HPV-associated anogenital cancer.

The J gene is TRBJ1-2, the V gene TRBV10-2; D may be TRBD1 (5 bases). The CDR3 is 14 amino acids. Looked up from germline, CDR1 is WSHSY and CDR2 is SAAADI. The V gene lost 3 bases and the J gene lost 8 bases, with 16 bases spanning the gap. The CDR3 protein is CASSEGAGSLGYTF. The CDR3 DNA is TGCGCCAGCAGTGAAGGGGCAGGGTCTCTAGGCTACACCTTC.

This chain joins TRBV7-9 and TRBJ2-7; D possibly corresponds to TRBD2 (5 bases). V lost 5 bases, J lost 9 bases, and 14 bases lay in between. Germline loops: CDR1 SEHNR, CDR2 FQNEAQ (reference sequence). This CDR3 contains 12 residues. The CDR3 region has the DNA TGTGCCAGCAGCCCCATCCGCAGCGGGCAGTACTTC. It codes for CASSPIRSGQYF.

J is TRBJ2-7 and V is TRBV7-2, with TRBD1 matching 8 bases. After removal of 2 bases from V and 2 bases from J, the junction contained 8 bases not matched to a gene. The CDR3 spans 16 residues. CDR1 is SGHTA and CDR2 is FQGNSA in the germline V gene. The CDR3 DNA reads TGTGCCAGCAGCTTATTACCCCGGGGACAGGCCTACGAGCAGTACTTC. This gives the protein CASSLLPRGQAYEQYF.

This rearrangement joins TRBV27 to TRBJ1-6; no definite D call. The CDR3 is made up of 13 amino acids. The V end was cut by 6 bases, the J end by 8 bases, with 11 bases between. Germline CDR1 reads MNHEY; CDR2 reads SMNVEV (reference sequence). As DNA, the CDR3 is TGTGCCAGCAGCCCCCCGACATATTCACCCCTCCACTTT. The encoded protein is CASSPPTYSPLHF.

This clone was seen once. The CDR3 DNA follows: TGTGCCAGCAGTGAACAGTACGGCTATGGCTACACCTTC. Its translation: CASSEQYGYGYTF. This chain uses TRBV2 with TRBJ1-2; no firm D call. The V and J ends lost 2 bases and 4 bases respectively, with 8 bases between them. The germline CDR1 and CDR2 sequences are SNHLY and FYNNEI. This CDR3 has 13 amino acids.

This clone was observed a single time. The chain combines TRBV6-1 with TRBJ1-3; 9 bases line up with TRBD1. Germline CDR1 is MNHNS and CDR2 is SASEGT. CDR3 length: 17 residues. V shed 4 bases, J shed 4 bases, and the junction held 11 bases outside the gene matches. The DNA of the CDR3 is TGTGCCAGCAGTGTACATGGGACAGGGAGTTCAGGAAACACCATATATTTT. Translating gives CASSVHGTGSSGNTIYF.

The CDR3 reads CASSPLGGAAYGYTF. The CDR3 DNA reads TGTGCCAGCAGCCCGCTCGGCGGGGCTGCCTATGGCTACACCTTC. The genes are TRBV9 and TRBJ1-2, with a weak D call TRBD1 (5 bases). V lost 4 bases to trimming and J lost 4 bases, with 17 bases between them. CDR1 and CDR2 from the germline V gene are SGDLS and YYNGEE. This CDR3 spans 15 amino acids.

The chain joins TRBV4-1 to TRBJ1-2; D may be TRBD1 (5 bases). The CDR3 runs 13 residues. Looked up from germline, CDR1 is MGHRA and CDR2 is YSYEKL. The V end was cut by 7 bases, the J end by 4 bases, with 13 bases between. The CDR3 sequence: CASKGTPPYGYTF. The CDR3 nucleotides read TGCGCCAGCAAGGGGACCCCTCCCTATGGCTACACCTTC.

Only one count was recorded for this clone. The chain couples TRBV5-1 to TRBJ2-1; D unclear. V dropped 3 bases and J dropped 0 bases, with 13 bases sitting between them. CDR1 and CDR2 (germline): SGHRS, YFSETQ. This CDR3 comprises 16 residues. The CDR3 coding sequence is TGCGCCAGCAGCTCTAGACTGGCGAGCTCCTACAATGAGCAGTTCTTC. Its translation is CASSSRLASSYNEQFF.

This chain connects TRBV7-9 to TRBJ2-7; 9 bases are shared with TRBD1. V lost 3 bases to trimming and J lost 0 bases; unmatched junction nucleotides: 6. The CDR3 is made up of 16 amino acids. Germline-derived CDR1 and CDR2 are SEHNR and FQNEAQ (reference sequence). CDR3 region: CASSFPGQGNSYEQYF. In DNA form, the CDR3 reads TGTGCCAGCAGCTTTCCGGGACAGGGAAACTCCTACGAGCAGTACTTC.

This clone was detected a few times. The chain couples TRBV9 to TRBJ2-1, with 7 bases lining up with TRBD1. CDR1 and CDR2 from the germline V gene are SGDLS and YYNGEE. CDR3 length: 15 residues. Germline trimming cut 0 bases from V and 4 bases from J; bases unmatched to any gene: 4. CDR3 sequence (DNA): TGTGCCAGCAGCGTAGGGCTCAGGGGGTACAATGAGCAGTTCTTC. This gives the protein CASSVGLRGYNEQFF.

The rearrangement uses TRBV13 and TRBJ1-2; 7 bases are shared with TRBD1. From germline, CDR1 is PRHDT and CDR2 FYEKMQ (reference sequence). V trimming: 5 bases; J trimming: 3 bases; junction bases outside the gene matches: 15. The CDR3 covers 17 residues. The CDR3 loop is CASSQSNTGEVYYGYTF. The CDR3 nucleotides read TGTGCCAGCAGCCAATCCAACACAGGGGAGGTTTACTATGGCTACACCTTC.

The chain combines TRBV27 with TRBJ2-7; TRBD2 aligns across 7 bases. The germline V gene encodes CDR1 MNHEY and CDR2 SMNVEV (reference sequence). The V gene end was trimmed by 5 bases and the J gene end by 3 bases; junction bases not matched to a gene: 10. This CDR3 is built from 15 residues. CDR3 sequence (DNA): TGTGCCAGCAGTATTACGAGCGGGGCTCTCTACGAGCAGTACTTC. This sequence encodes CASSITSGALYEQYF.

The rearrangement uses TRBV18 and TRBJ1-1; 9 bases are shared with TRBD1. Unmatched junction bases numbered 9, after V lost 3 bases and J lost 4 bases. Germline loops: CDR1 KGHSH, CDR2 LQKENI. CDR3 length: 16 residues. In DNA, the CDR3 is TGTGCCAGCTCACCTCTACGGACAGGGGAGGCCACTGAAGCTTTCTTT. It translates to CASSPLRTGEATEAFF.

The V gene is TRBV7-8, the J gene TRBJ2-3; TRBD2 aligns across 8 bases. The germline CDR1 and CDR2 sequences are SGHVS and FQNEAQ. There are 16 residues in the CDR3. V was pared by 1 base and J by 0 bases, with 3 bases of the junction left unmatched. The CDR3 sequence: CASSLGASGSTDTQYF. CDR3 sequence (DNA): TGTGCCAGCAGCTTAGGAGCTAGCGGGAGCACAGATACGCAGTATTTT.

The chain recombines TRBV7-9 with TRBJ2-5, with TRBD2 as a possible D gene (7 bases). Germline CDR1 SEHNR, CDR2 FQNEAQ (reference sequence). The CDR3 is 14 residues long. Trimming stripped 1 base from V and 5 bases from J, with 11 bases between. The CDR3 here is CASSLVGGQETQYF. The CDR3 bases are TGTGCCAGCAGCTTAGTGGGGGGGCAGGAGACCCAGTACTTC. Full variable domain (rest looked up from reference TRBV7-9 and TRBJ2-5): DTGVSQNPRHKITKRGQNVTFRCDPISEHNRLYWYRQTLGQGPEFLTYFQNEAQLEKSRLLSDRFSAERPKGSFSTLEIQRTEQGDSAMYLCASSLVGGQETQYFGPGTRLLVL.

The chain carries TRBV6-1 and TRBJ1-2, with 10 bases matching TRBD1. Germline V lookup: CDR1 MNHNS, CDR2 SASEGT. The V and J ends lost 4 bases and 3 bases, in that order; junction bases with no gene match: 5. This CDR3 contains 15 residues. The CDR3 here is CASSGRDRGYYGYTF. DNA for the CDR3: TGTGCCAGCAGTGGGCGGGACAGGGGATACTATGGCTACACCTTC.

The chain employs TRBV9 and TRBJ2-7; TRBD1 aligns across 8 bases. The germline V gene encodes CDR1 SGDLS and CDR2 YYNGEE. V shed 4 bases, J shed 2 bases, and the junction held 2 bases outside the gene matches. The CDR3 contains 13 residues. CDR3 nucleotides: TGTGCCAGCAGCCAGACAGGGGCCTACGAGCAGTACTTC. Encoded protein: CASSQTGAYEQYF.

V usage is TRBV5-5 and J usage is TRBJ1-4; no definite D call. Trimming cost V 4 bases and J 4 bases, with 17 bases left between them. The CDR3 totals 16 residues. Germline lookup yields CDR1 SGHKS and CDR2 YYEKEE (reference sequence). In DNA form, the CDR3 reads TGTGCCAGCAGCCTGGACGGGCAGCTCATTAATGAAAAACTGTTTTTT. As protein: CASSLDGQLINEKLFF.

The CDR3: CACVRWQNYGYTF. CDR3 in DNA: TGTGCCTGCGTTAGGTGGCAGAACTATGGCTACACCTTC. This chain uses TRBV30 with TRBJ1-2; D is unresolved. The CDR3 consists of 13 residues. The germline V gene encodes CDR1 GTSNPN and CDR2 SVGIG (reference sequence). V lost 6 bases to trimming and J lost 2 bases, with 13 bases between them.

As to this clone: Other nucleotide sequences in the sample specify the same CDR3. The chain joins TRBV25-1 to TRBJ1-2; D ambiguous. The germline gives CDR1 MGHDK, CDR2 SYGVNS. CDR3 length equals 11 residues. The V and J ends lost 2 bases and 4 bases respectively, with 2 bases between them. The CDR3 protein is CASSESYGYTF. CDR3 sequence (DNA): TGTGCCAGCAGTGAAAGCTATGGCTACACCTTC.

The V and J genes are TRBV6-1 and TRBJ1-1; D remains ambiguous. Germline V gives CDR1 MNHNS, CDR2 SASEGT. This CDR3 is 15 amino acids long. Trimming pared 4 bases from V and 4 bases from J, leaving 16 bases between. CDR3: CASSAQAGVSTEAFF. The CDR3 nucleotides are TGTGCCAGCAGTGCTCAGGCGGGCGTGAGCACTGAAGCTTTCTTT.

The chain employs TRBV7-7 and TRBJ2-1; tentative D call: TRBD1 (5 bases). This CDR3 region has 19 residues. V was cut by 0 bases and J by 0 bases, with 18 bases left in between. Germline V gene lookup returns CDR1 SSHAT and CDR2 FNYEAQ (reference sequence). The DNA of the CDR3 is TGTGCCAGCAGCTTAGCCCTAATCTCAGGGTCGGGCTCCTACAATGAGCAGTTCTTC. It codes for CASSLALISGSGSYNEQFF.

The chain links TRBV7-2 to TRBJ1-6; D not certain. Germline V lookup: CDR1 SGHTA, CDR2 FQGNSA. The CDR3 contains 15 residues. Trimming took off 3 bases at V and 5 bases at J, with 11 bases between the two ends. CDR3 sequence: CASSLVGSHNSPLHF. The CDR3 DNA sequence: TGTGCCAGCAGCTTGGTGGGGTCTCATAATTCACCCCTCCACTTT.

This clone was observed once. The rearrangement links TRBV6-4 to TRBJ1-3; TRBD1 agrees at 8 bases. This CDR3 contains 17 residues. Germline trimming cut 3 bases from V and 0 bases from J; bases unmatched to any gene: 7. Per the germline V gene, CDR1 is MRHNA and CDR2 is SNTAGT. CDR3 coding DNA: TGTGCCAGCAGTGAAGCGACAGGGGCACTCTCTGGAAACACCATATATTTT. Translating gives CASSEATGALSGNTIYF.

Only a few counts were recorded for this clone. The gene calls are TRBV5-1 and TRBJ2-2; D uncertain. Germline CDR1 reads SGHRS; CDR2 reads YFSETQ. V was pared by 4 bases and J by 3 bases, with 4 bases between. This CDR3 is built from 12 residues. The CDR3 spells CASSPHTGELFF. DNA of the CDR3: TGCGCCAGCAGCCCTCACACCGGGGAGCTGTTTTTT.

The chain combines TRBV9 with TRBJ2-1; 10 positions agree with TRBD2. CDR1 SGDLS and CDR2 YYNGEE come from the germline V gene. The CDR3 has 16 amino acids. V lost 0 bases and J lost 8; bases outside the gene matches: 8. This CDR3 is CASSVAGSGGSDEQFF. In nucleotides, the CDR3 is TGTGCCAGCAGCGTAGCTGGTAGCGGGGGGAGCGATGAGCAGTTCTTC.

The V call is TRBV19, the J call TRBJ2-1, with D perhaps matching TRBD1 (6 bases). CDR1 is LNHDA, CDR2 SQIVND, per germline (reference sequence). Between the trimmed V and J ends, which lost 5 bases and 0 bases, there was a span of 14 bases. This CDR3 region has 16 residues. The CDR3 DNA reads as TGTGCCAGTAGTCCCACACAGGGATTCTCCTACAATGAGCAGTTCTTC. This translates into CASSPTQGFSYNEQFF.

The chain uses TRBV7-9 and TRBJ1-6; 9 bases are a match to TRBD1. There are 15 residues in the CDR3. V trimming: 4 bases; J trimming: 6 bases; junction bases outside the gene matches: 4. Germline V CDR1 and CDR2: SEHNR, FQNEAQ (reference sequence). Here the CDR3 reads CASSSQGARNSPLHF. CDR3 in DNA: TGTGCCAGCAGCTCACAGGGGGCGCGTAATTCACCCCTCCACTTT.

The chain recombines TRBV6-4 with TRBJ1-2, with unresolved D. Germline values: CDR1 MRHNA, CDR2 SNTAGT. The V end lost 3 bases, the J end lost 1 base, and 9 bases lay between the germline ends. The CDR3 length is 14 residues. In DNA form, the CDR3 reads TGTGCCAGCAGTGAACATCACAGTAACTATGGCTACACCTTC. Protein: CASSEHHSNYGYTF.